This TCR beta chain stems from a study of shared clonotypes between healthy human individuals. Study-wide findings and caveats: Memory subsets generally showed lower estimated richness than naive subsets. Of the naive CD4 clonotypes, 4% to 5% were shared across a few donors.

Remarks on this clone: Its antigen remains unidentified.

The table came from immunoSEQ multiplex PCR; TCRdb's copy has only in-frame clones and leaves some out. The table records 2,100,000 or so clones, nearly 97% of them present only once. The TCR comes from a man younger than 35 in good health. The sequenced material came from naive CD4+ T cells sorted from blood. Subset meaning: CD45RA+ positively selected.

The CDR3 loop reads CASSSDRSGPQHF. Written as DNA, the CDR3 is TGTGCCAGCAGCTCGGACCGAAGCGGGCCCCAGCATTTT. V usage is TRBV7-2 and J usage is TRBJ1-5; D unresolved. Trimming removed 4 bases at V and 9 bases at J, with 13 bases between. The CDR3 runs to 13 residues. The V gene's germline CDR1 is SGHTA and CDR2 FQGNSA.